The rows below give T cell receptor beta chains drawn from one sample of a study of blood T cell repertoires in COVID-19. Assay: immunoSEQ multiplex PCR; the TCRdb copy retains only in-frame clones and omits some. This table holds approximately 100,000 clones, approximately 80% found once. Sequenced input: peripheral blood. These receptors were collected from a woman aged 55-75 years with acute or convalescent COVID-19. CDR3s include the opening cysteine and the closing phenylalanine or tryptophan. The order of the fields is J gene, D gene, CDR3 length, V gene, clone size, CDR3 protein, CDR3 DNA. A D gene is named only where the DNA matches it firmly. A clone size is listed for some rows: how often the clone was seen (once, few, many), or a class if it is expanded.

J gene: TRBJ1-1
D gene: -
CDR3 length: 13
V gene: TRBV19
clone size: -
CDR3 protein: CASSAGTGTEAFF
CDR3 DNA: TGTGCCAGTAGCGCAGGTACGGGGACTGAAGCTTTCTTT

J gene: TRBJ1-1
D gene: -
CDR3 length: 13
V gene: TRBV7-9
clone size: once
CDR3 protein: CASTRNRETEAFF
CDR3 DNA: TGTGCCAGCACCCGCAACAGGGAGACTGAAGCTTTCTTT

J gene: TRBJ2-3
D gene: TRBD2
CDR3 length: 17
V gene: TRBV10-3
clone size: once
CDR3 protein: CAISSGTSGSGSDTQYF
CDR3 DNA: TGTGCCATCAGTTCCGGGACTAGCGGGAGCGGGTCAGATACGCAGTATTTT

J gene: TRBJ2-3
D gene: TRBD2
CDR3 length: 13
V gene: TRBV10-3
clone size: -
CDR3 protein: CANSGGAVGTQYF
CDR3 DNA: TGTGCCAATAGCGGGGGGGCGGTCGGTACGCAGTATTTT

J gene: TRBJ2-7
D gene: -
CDR3 length: 16
V gene: TRBV7-3
clone size: few
CDR3 protein: CASSLRASASPYEQYF
CDR3 DNA: TGTGCCAGCAGCTTACGAGCGTCAGCCTCCCCCTACGAGCAGTACTTC

J gene: TRBJ2-1
D gene: TRBD2
CDR3 length: 16
V gene: TRBV19
clone size: -
CDR3 protein: CASSTLAGGFYNEQFF
CDR3 DNA: TGTGCCAGTAGTACACTAGCGGGGGGGTTCTACAATGAGCAGTTCTTC

J gene: TRBJ2-4
D gene: -
CDR3 length: 15
V gene: TRBV7-8
clone size: few
CDR3 protein: CASSDGHGAKNIQYF
CDR3 DNA: TGTGCCAGCAGCGACGGTCACGGGGCCAAAAACATTCAGTACTTC

J gene: TRBJ1-5
D gene: -
CDR3 length: 14
V gene: TRBV19
clone size: few
CDR3 protein: CASRSNSPAQPQHF
CDR3 DNA: TGTGCCTCCCGATCGAACTCACCCGCTCAGCCCCAGCATTTT

J gene: TRBJ1-6
D gene: -
CDR3 length: 16
V gene: TRBV5-1
clone size: -
CDR3 protein: CASSSSPYRDNSPLHF
CDR3 DNA: TGCGCCAGCAGCTCAAGTCCCTATAGAGATAATTCACCCCTCCACTTT

J gene: TRBJ1-5
D gene: -
CDR3 length: 15
V gene: TRBV7-6
clone size: -
CDR3 protein: CASSLESGFNQPQHF
CDR3 DNA: TGTGCCAGCAGCTTAGAATCAGGCTTCAATCAGCCCCAGCATTTT

J gene: TRBJ1-1
D gene: -
CDR3 length: 14
V gene: TRBV29-1
clone size: -
CDR3 protein: CSVEPPGTNTEAFF
CDR3 DNA: TGCAGCGTTGAACCGCCAGGAACGAACACTGAAGCTTTCTTT

J gene: TRBJ1-4
D gene: TRBD1
CDR3 length: 16
V gene: TRBV28
clone size: -
CDR3 protein: CASSPLGQGTNEKLFF
CDR3 DNA: TGTGCCAGCAGTCCCCTAGGACAGGGTACTAATGAAAAACTGTTTTTT

J gene: TRBJ1-1
D gene: TRBD1
CDR3 length: 14
V gene: TRBV25-1
clone size: -
CDR3 protein: CASSGTGRDTEAFF
CDR3 DNA: TGTGCCAGCAGTGGGACAGGGAGGGACACTGAAGCTTTCTTT

J gene: TRBJ2-1
D gene: -
CDR3 length: 12
V gene: TRBV6-5
clone size: -
CDR3 protein: CASSYPGSEQFF
CDR3 DNA: TGTGCCAGCAGTTATCCCGGGAGTGAGCAGTTCTTC

J gene: TRBJ1-4
D gene: TRBD1
CDR3 length: 16
V gene: TRBV5-5
clone size: -
CDR3 protein: CASSFDRGGSNEKLFF
CDR3 DNA: TGTGCCAGCAGCTTCGACAGGGGAGGGTCGAATGAAAAACTGTTTTTT

J gene: TRBJ2-4
D gene: TRBD2
CDR3 length: 17
V gene: TRBV7-2
clone size: -
CDR3 protein: CASSWHSGTSGKNIQYF
CDR3 DNA: TGTGCCAGCAGTTGGCACTCCGGGACTAGCGGAAAAAACATTCAGTACTTC

J gene: TRBJ1-6
D gene: TRBD1
CDR3 length: 18
V gene: TRBV30
clone size: once
CDR3 protein: CALGRTGWGSSYNSPLHF
CDR3 DNA: TGTGCCTTGGGACGGACAGGATGGGGGAGCTCCTATAATTCACCCCTCCACTTT

J gene: TRBJ2-5
D gene: TRBD2
CDR3 length: 18
V gene: TRBV5-1
clone size: -
CDR3 protein: CASTHLAPGLGGRETQYF
CDR3 DNA: TGCGCCAGCACCCATTTGGCACCGGGACTAGGAGGTCGAGAGACCCAGTACTTC

J gene: TRBJ1-1
D gene: -
CDR3 length: 13
V gene: TRBV29-1
clone size: -
CDR3 protein: CSGTATGDTEAFF
CDR3 DNA: TGCAGTGGGACCGCAACGGGAGACACTGAAGCTTTCTTT

J gene: TRBJ2-3
D gene: -
CDR3 length: 15
V gene: TRBV3-1/TRBV3-2
clone size: -
CDR3 protein: CASSRRTVSTDTQYF
CDR3 DNA: TGTGCCAGCAGTCGCCGGACAGTTAGCACAGATACGCAGTATTTT

J gene: TRBJ2-3
D gene: -
CDR3 length: 13
V gene: TRBV6-6
clone size: -
CDR3 protein: CASSLPGADTQYF
CDR3 DNA: TGTGCCAGCAGTTTACCGGGGGCAGATACGCAGTATTTT

J gene: TRBJ2-3
D gene: TRBD1
CDR3 length: 16
V gene: TRBV11-3
clone size: -
CDR3 protein: CASSLGGQASTDTQYF
CDR3 DNA: TGTGCCAGCAGCTTAGGAGGACAGGCGAGCACAGATACGCAGTATTTT

J gene: TRBJ1-1
D gene: -
CDR3 length: 11
V gene: TRBV7-9
clone size: -
CDR3 protein: CASSFTYEAFF
CDR3 DNA: TGTGCCAGCAGCTTTACCTATGAAGCTTTCTTT

J gene: TRBJ2-7
D gene: -
CDR3 length: 16
V gene: TRBV5-6
clone size: -
CDR3 protein: CPRRGGEGQAPYEQYF
CDR3 DNA: TGCCCCCGCCGCGGGGGGGAGGGACAGGCCCCCTACGAGCAGTACTTC

J gene: TRBJ1-5
D gene: TRBD1
CDR3 length: 19
V gene: TRBV27
clone size: few
CDR3 protein: CASSLFARTGGRGNQPQHF
CDR3 DNA: TGTGCCAGCAGTTTATTTGCCCGGACAGGAGGTCGGGGCAATCAGCCCCAGCATTTT

J gene: TRBJ2-3
D gene: -
CDR3 length: 14
V gene: TRBV3-1/TRBV3-2
clone size: -
CDR3 protein: CASSQGTGTDTQYF
CDR3 DNA: TGTGCCAGCAGCCAAGGGACTGGCACAGATACGCAGTATTTT

J gene: TRBJ2-7
D gene: -
CDR3 length: 17
V gene: TRBV15
clone size: few
CDR3 protein: CATSRDRGRARSYEQYF
CDR3 DNA: TGTGCCACCAGCAGAGATAGGGGCAGGGCGAGGTCCTACGAGCAGTACTTC

J gene: TRBJ1-2
D gene: -
CDR3 length: 14
V gene: TRBV9
clone size: -
CDR3 protein: CASSAHEGLYGYTF
CDR3 DNA: TGTGCCAGCAGCGCGCATGAGGGCCTCTATGGCTACACCTTC

J gene: TRBJ1-2
D gene: TRBD1
CDR3 length: 18
V gene: TRBV18
clone size: -
CDR3 protein: CASSPTTQGAGANYGYTF
CDR3 DNA: TGTGCCAGCTCACCCACCACCCAGGGGGCCGGGGCTAACTATGGCTACACCTTC

J gene: TRBJ2-1
D gene: -
CDR3 length: 16
V gene: TRBV2
clone size: -
CDR3 protein: CASSVLLGVVYNEQFF
CDR3 DNA: TGTGCCAGCAGCGTTCTGCTAGGGGTAGTTTACAATGAGCAGTTCTTC

J gene: TRBJ2-2
D gene: TRBD1
CDR3 length: 17
V gene: TRBV27
clone size: -
CDR3 protein: CASSNGLRDSNTGELFF
CDR3 DNA: TGTGCCAGCAGTAATGGGTTAAGGGACAGTAACACCGGGGAGCTGTTTTTT

J gene: TRBJ2-7
D gene: -
CDR3 length: 14
V gene: TRBV30
clone size: -
CDR3 protein: CAWRRQIFSYEQYF
CDR3 DNA: TGTGCCTGGAGACGACAGATTTTCTCCTACGAGCAGTACTTC

J gene: TRBJ1-2
D gene: TRBD1
CDR3 length: 15
V gene: TRBV6-6
clone size: -
CDR3 protein: CASSLTGDTNYGYTF
CDR3 DNA: TGTGCCAGCAGTTTAACAGGGGACACTAACTATGGCTACACCTTC

J gene: TRBJ1-6
D gene: -
CDR3 length: 15
V gene: TRBV13
clone size: -
CDR3 protein: CASSLGAGNNSPLHF
CDR3 DNA: TGTGCCAGCAGCTTAGGGGCAGGAAATAATTCACCCCTCCACTTT

J gene: TRBJ1-2
D gene: TRBD1
CDR3 length: 16
V gene: TRBV6-1
clone size: -
CDR3 protein: CASSEPGQVSNYGYTF
CDR3 DNA: TGTGCCAGCAGTGAACCCGGACAGGTTTCTAACTATGGCTACACCTTC

J gene: TRBJ1-1
D gene: -
CDR3 length: 15
V gene: TRBV5-1
clone size: -
CDR3 protein: CASSLAGQGNTEAFF
CDR3 DNA: TGCGCCAGCAGCTTGGCCGGGCAGGGTAACACTGAAGCTTTCTTT

J gene: TRBJ2-3
D gene: TRBD2
CDR3 length: 16
V gene: TRBV18
clone size: -
CDR3 protein: CASSPPSGGAPDTQYF
CDR3 DNA: TGTGCCAGCTCACCACCTAGCGGGGGGGCCCCAGATACGCAGTATTTT

J gene: TRBJ2-1
D gene: TRBD2
CDR3 length: 15
V gene: TRBV4-2
clone size: -
CDR3 protein: CASSPELAAYNEQFF
CDR3 DNA: TGTGCCAGCAGCCCGGAACTAGCGGCGTACAATGAGCAGTTCTTC

J gene: TRBJ1-1
D gene: TRBD1
CDR3 length: 14
V gene: TRBV7-9
clone size: -
CDR3 protein: CASSGTGLNTEAFF
CDR3 DNA: TGTGCCAGCAGCGGGACAGGCTTGAACACTGAAGCTTTCTTT

J gene: TRBJ1-3
D gene: -
CDR3 length: 15
V gene: TRBV30
clone size: -
CDR3 protein: CAWTPRGSSGNTIYF
CDR3 DNA: TGTGCCTGGACCCCGAGGGGGTCCTCTGGAAACACCATATATTTT

J gene: TRBJ1-2
D gene: -
CDR3 length: 12
V gene: TRBV2
clone size: -
CDR3 protein: CASSDPSYGYTF
CDR3 DNA: TGTGCCAGCAGTGACCCCTCCTATGGCTACACCTTC

J gene: TRBJ2-1
D gene: -
CDR3 length: 14
V gene: TRBV7-9
clone size: -
CDR3 protein: CASSTPRRDTEQFF
CDR3 DNA: TGTGCCAGCAGCACCCCACGCCGGGACACCGAGCAGTTCTTC

J gene: TRBJ2-1
D gene: -
CDR3 length: 12
V gene: TRBV11-2
clone size: -
CDR3 protein: CASSHEGDEQFF
CDR3 DNA: TGTGCCAGCAGCCATGAAGGGGATGAGCAGTTCTTC

J gene: TRBJ2-7
D gene: -
CDR3 length: 17
V gene: TRBV19
clone size: -
CDR3 protein: CASSIDATGGSTYEQYF
CDR3 DNA: TGTGCCAGTAGTATAGATGCCACTGGGGGGAGCACCTACGAGCAGTACTTC

J gene: TRBJ1-2
D gene: -
CDR3 length: 15
V gene: TRBV5-1
clone size: -
CDR3 protein: CASSPAARADYGYTF
CDR3 DNA: TGCGCCAGCAGCCCCGCAGCCAGGGCTGACTATGGCTACACCTTC

J gene: TRBJ2-1
D gene: -
CDR3 length: 13
V gene: TRBV7-2
clone size: -
CDR3 protein: CASSRLVYNEQFF
CDR3 DNA: TGTGCCAGCAGCCGACTAGTTTACAATGAGCAGTTCTTC

J gene: TRBJ1-6
D gene: -
CDR3 length: 14
V gene: TRBV23-1
clone size: few
CDR3 protein: CASGPRSYNSPLHF
CDR3 DNA: TGCGCCAGCGGGCCTCGATCCTATAATTCACCCCTCCACTTT

J gene: TRBJ1-4
D gene: TRBD1
CDR3 length: 15
V gene: TRBV6-6
clone size: few
CDR3 protein: CASSPTGGRGIRVFF
CDR3 DNA: TGTGCCAGCAGTCCCACAGGGGGAAGGGGGATAAGGGTGTTTTTT

J gene: TRBJ2-7
D gene: -
CDR3 length: 11
V gene: TRBV2
clone size: many
CDR3 protein: CASSSGSEQYF
CDR3 DNA: TGTGCCAGCAGTTCGGGAAGCGAGCAGTACTTC

J gene: TRBJ2-7
D gene: -
CDR3 length: 14
V gene: TRBV28
clone size: -
CDR3 protein: CASSLPGGTYEQYF
CDR3 DNA: TGTGCCAGCAGTTTACCAGGAGGAACCTACGAGCAGTACTTC

J gene: TRBJ1-2
D gene: TRBD1
CDR3 length: 14
V gene: TRBV27
clone size: -
CDR3 protein: CASSSLGQIRGYTF
CDR3 DNA: TGTGCCAGCAGTTCATTGGGACAGATCCGGGGCTACACCTTC

J gene: TRBJ1-2
D gene: TRBD1
CDR3 length: 14
V gene: TRBV9
clone size: -
CDR3 protein: CASSVDGTVYGYTF
CDR3 DNA: TGTGCCAGCAGCGTAGATGGGACAGTTTATGGCTACACCTTC

J gene: TRBJ1-1
D gene: TRBD1
CDR3 length: 13
V gene: TRBV19
clone size: -
CDR3 protein: CASRGQGGTEAFF
CDR3 DNA: TGTGCCAGTAGGGGACAGGGCGGGACTGAAGCTTTCTTT

J gene: TRBJ1-3
D gene: -
CDR3 length: 16
V gene: TRBV15
clone size: once
CDR3 protein: CATSGHGTNSGNTIYF
CDR3 DNA: TGTGCCACCAGCGGGCACGGTACCAACTCTGGAAACACCATATATTTT

J gene: TRBJ1-3
D gene: -
CDR3 length: 14
V gene: TRBV7-3
clone size: -
CDR3 protein: CASSLTPSGNTIYF
CDR3 DNA: TGTGCCAGCAGCTTGACTCCCTCTGGAAACACCATATATTTT

J gene: TRBJ2-6
D gene: TRBD1
CDR3 length: 17
V gene: TRBV5-1
clone size: -
CDR3 protein: CASSTVGQSSGANVLTF
CDR3 DNA: TGCGCCAGCAGCACGGTGGGACAGAGCTCTGGGGCCAACGTCCTGACTTTC